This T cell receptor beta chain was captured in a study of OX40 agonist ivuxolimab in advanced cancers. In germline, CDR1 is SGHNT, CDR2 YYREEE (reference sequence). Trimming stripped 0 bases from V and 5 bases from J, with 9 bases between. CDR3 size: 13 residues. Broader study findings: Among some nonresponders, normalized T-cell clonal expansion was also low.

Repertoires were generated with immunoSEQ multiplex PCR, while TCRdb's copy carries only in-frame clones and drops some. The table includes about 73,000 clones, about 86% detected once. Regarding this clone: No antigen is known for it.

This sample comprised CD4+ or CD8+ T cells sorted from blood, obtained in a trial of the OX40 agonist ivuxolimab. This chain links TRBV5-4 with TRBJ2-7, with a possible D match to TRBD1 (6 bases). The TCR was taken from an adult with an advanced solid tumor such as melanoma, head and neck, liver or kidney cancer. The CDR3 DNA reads TGTGCCAGCAGCTTGGTGGGGGCCAACGAGCAGTACTTC. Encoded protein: CASSLVGANEQYF.